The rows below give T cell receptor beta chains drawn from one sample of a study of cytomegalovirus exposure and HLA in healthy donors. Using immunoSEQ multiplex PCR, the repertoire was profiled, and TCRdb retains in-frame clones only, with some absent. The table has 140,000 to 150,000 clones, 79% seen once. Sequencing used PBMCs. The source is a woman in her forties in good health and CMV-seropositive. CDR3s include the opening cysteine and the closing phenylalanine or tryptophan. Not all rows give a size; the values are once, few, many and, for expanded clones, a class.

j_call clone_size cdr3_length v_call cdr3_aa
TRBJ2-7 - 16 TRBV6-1 CASSESRTLRFGEQYF
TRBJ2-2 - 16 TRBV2 CASSYVGGPVTGELFF
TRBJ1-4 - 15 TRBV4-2 CASSSPGSWGEKLFF
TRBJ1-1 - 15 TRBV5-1 CASSLASARGFEAFF
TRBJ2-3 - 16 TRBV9 CASSVGGGGLTDTQYF
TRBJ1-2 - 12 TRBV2 CASSQRGYGYTF
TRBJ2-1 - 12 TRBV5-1 CASSPTGYEQFF
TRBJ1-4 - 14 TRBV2 CASRVQGAPEKLFF
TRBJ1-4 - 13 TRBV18 CASSPENKEKLFF
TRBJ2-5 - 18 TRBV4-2 CASNQAGRGAGGSKTQYF
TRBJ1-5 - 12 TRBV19 CASSMLNQPQHF
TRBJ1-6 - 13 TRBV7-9 CASSLENNSPLHF
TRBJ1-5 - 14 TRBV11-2 CASSLPGVSQPQHF
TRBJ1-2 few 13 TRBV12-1 CASTPWGGYGYTF
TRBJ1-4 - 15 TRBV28 CASSLLDRGGEKLFF
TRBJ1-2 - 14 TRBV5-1 CASSRTGTGYGYTF
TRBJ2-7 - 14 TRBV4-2 CASSQAGGFCEQYF
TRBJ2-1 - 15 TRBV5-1 CASSPGGSSYNEQFF
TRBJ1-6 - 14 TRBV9 CASSVASERSPLHF
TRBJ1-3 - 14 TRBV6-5 CASSYGRSGNTIYF
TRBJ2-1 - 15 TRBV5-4 CASSLGGGNLNEQFF
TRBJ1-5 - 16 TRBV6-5 CASSYSSRTGNQPQHF
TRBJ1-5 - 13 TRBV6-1 CASIGGFNQPQHF
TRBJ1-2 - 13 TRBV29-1 CSFGQVMRGGYTF
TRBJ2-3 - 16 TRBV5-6 CASSFRAGTSTDTQYF
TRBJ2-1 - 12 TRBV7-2 CASSLGQREQFF
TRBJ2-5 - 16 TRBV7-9 CASRPGLAGREETQYF
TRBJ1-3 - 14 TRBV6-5 CASSYDRFGYTIYF
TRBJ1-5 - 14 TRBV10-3 CAITDSPSNQPQHF